The following is a TCR beta chain sequence with its context. This clonotype was seen ten or more times. Its antigen is currently not known. No base qualities exist here, and no much larger clone lies one base off it. CDR1 LNHDA and CDR2 SQIVND are derived from the germline V gene (reference sequence). Its CDR3 holds 13 amino acids, cysteine through phenylalanine. Only the CDR3 region is kept as DNA, spanning 39 bases read in frame from base 1. Clipping removes 5 bases from V and 4 bases from J, with 4 as the unmatched junction base count. Library preparation employed 5' RACE. Sequencing took place on a NextSeq 500. The TCR library protocol attached unique molecular identifiers to individual cDNA molecules to correct for sequencing error and PCR bias. Sequencing covered both TCR alpha and beta chains, and within each sample the abundances of alpha and beta sequences were tightly co-correlated. The paper's data handling went like this. Decombinator V4 was used to annotate the V gene, J gene and CDR3 of the TCR sequences. TCRs were defined as expanded if a significant change between any two time points was detected under a Poisson model with p below 0.0001. Abundances of TCRs were expressed as counts per million after normalisation to the total number of TCRs sequenced in each sample. MAIT TCRs were defined by TRAV1-2 paired with TRAJ12, TRAJ20 or TRAJ33, and iNKT TCRs by TRAV10 paired with TRAJ18. VDJdb, accessed on 1 November 2021, was searched for TCRs annotated for CMV, EBV and SARS-CoV-2, and TCRs annotated for more than one antigen were excluded. TCRdb reanalyzed the raw reads on its own, using fastp at Q25 for trimming and MiXCR for clone calling, and kept in-frame beta chains. Rows merge per CDR3 protein into single entries with the most common DNA and genes. TCRdb's processing, not the authors' own work, is the source of the V and J calls. This sample lists around 33,000 distinct CDR3 sequences; about 4.6% were detected once. The ten top clones hold 12% of the sample.

The data were taken from a study of early T cells in non-severe SARS-CoV-2 infection (dated by TCRdb to the early 2020s). As for the study more broadly: TCR sequencing used bulk RNA from unsorted whole blood, so alpha and beta chains could not be paired. The full study reports these points: VDJdb matching was skewed toward anti-spike CD8 responses, so virus-specific expansions were likely underestimated and private and CD4 specificities were missed.

Set within a cohort of healthcare workers in London, UK, this nested case-control study involved weekly PCR testing of nasopharyngeal swabs along with blood sampling. Healthcare workers were recruited during the week of the UK lockdown, between 23 and 31 March 2020, and followed weekly for up to about 15 weeks. Input material: whole blood. This sequence was found in an adult who was a healthcare worker with PCR-confirmed SARS-CoV-2 infection or an uninfected control (not recorded which). Recombination joined TRBV19 with TRBJ2-7, and 8 bases in between align with TRBD1. The DNA sequence is given as TGTGCCAGTAGTCTTCGGACAGGGTACGAGCAGTACTTC. It encodes CASSLRTGYEQYF. The full variable domain, with segments outside the CDR3 supplied by the reference TRBV19 and TRBJ2-7 proteins, appears as DGGITQSPKYLFRKEGQNVTLSCEQNLNHDAMYWYRQDPGQGLRLIYYSQIVNDFQKGDIAEGYSVSREKKESFPLTVTSAQKNPTAFYLCASSLRTGYEQYFGPGTRLTVT.